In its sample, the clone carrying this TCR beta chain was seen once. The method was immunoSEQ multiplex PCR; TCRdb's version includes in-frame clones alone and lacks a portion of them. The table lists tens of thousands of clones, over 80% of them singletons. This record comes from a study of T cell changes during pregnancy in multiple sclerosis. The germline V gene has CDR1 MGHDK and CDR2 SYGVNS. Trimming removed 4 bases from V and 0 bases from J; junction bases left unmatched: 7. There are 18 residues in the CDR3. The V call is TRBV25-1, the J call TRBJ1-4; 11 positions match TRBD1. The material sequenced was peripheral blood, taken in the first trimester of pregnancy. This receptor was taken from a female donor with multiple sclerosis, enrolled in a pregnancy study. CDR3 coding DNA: TGTGCCAGCAGTGGTAACCGGGACAGGGGGGCAACTAATGAAAAACTGTTTTTT. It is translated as CASSGNRDRGATNEKLFF.